A single sample gave rise to the 11 T cell receptor beta chains below, sequenced in a study of blood T cell repertoires in COVID-19. TCRdb's table, derived via immunoSEQ multiplex PCR, lists solely in-frame clones and lacks some. Among approximately 99,000 clones, about 80% were seen once, and the ten largest hold about 4%. The sample was peripheral blood. Every receptor here comes from a woman aged 70-85 years with acute or convalescent COVID-19.

This chain joins TRBV24-1 and TRBJ1-2, with TRBD1 matching over 8 bases. CDR1 is KGHDR, CDR2 SFDVKD, per germline. Trimming cost V 5 bases and J 0 bases; bases outside gene matches: 4. The CDR3 spans 15 residues. In nucleotides, the CDR3 is TGTGCCACCAGTGCCGGGACAGGCTCTAACTATGGCTACACCTTC. Translated: CATSAGTGSNYGYTF.

V and J are TRBV7-8 and TRBJ1-2; D perhaps matches TRBD1 (5 bases). Looked up from germline, CDR1 is SGHVS and CDR2 is FQNEAQ. The CDR3 has 15 amino acids. V was cut by 4 bases and J by 4 bases, with 16 bases left in between. CDR3 amino acids: CASSSLFGGGYGYTF. For the CDR3, the DNA is TGTGCCAGCAGCTCTCTCTTCGGGGGAGGCTATGGCTACACCTTC.

The chain is built from TRBV7-9 and TRBJ1-6; TRBD1 is a possible D gene (5 bases). Trimming removed 3 bases at V and 9 bases at J, with 12 bases between. The germline V gene has CDR1 SEHNR and CDR2 FQNEAQ (reference sequence). The CDR3 has 14 residues. CDR3 residues: CASSFSSGGSPLHF. The CDR3 DNA reads TGTGCCAGCAGCTTTTCCTCGGGGGGTTCACCCCTCCACTTT.

The CDR3 DNA follows: TGTGCCAGCAGCTTAAGCACAGGGGGGGACTCTGGAAACACCATATATTTT. Translated, it gives CASSLSTGGDSGNTIYF. The chain couples TRBV7-9 to TRBJ1-3; 8 bases are shared with TRBD1. V gave up 2 bases and J gave up 0 bases; unmatched junction bases: 6. This CDR3 is 17 amino acids long. Germline V gene lookup returns CDR1 SEHNR and CDR2 FQNEAQ (reference sequence).

The genes are TRBV4-1 and TRBJ2-5; D might be TRBD2 (5 bases). The CDR3 runs to 16 residues. Between the trimmed V and J ends, which lost 3 bases and 0 bases, there was a span of 14 bases. Germline V gene sequence: CDR1 MGHRA, CDR2 YSYEKL. The CDR3 DNA is TGCGCCAGCAGCCATTTAGGCTTCGGGGACCAAGAGACCCAGTACTTC. Translation: CASSHLGFGDQETQYF.

The chain is built from TRBV19 and TRBJ2-3; TRBD2 might be the D (5 bases). V dropped 5 bases and J dropped 0 bases, with 9 bases sitting between them. This CDR3 is 14 amino acids long. Germline assignment: CDR1 LNHDA and CDR2 SQIVND (reference sequence). In nucleotides, the CDR3 is TGTGCCAGTAGTCTACGGGGAAGCACAGATACGCAGTATTTT. Protein: CASSLRGSTDTQYF.

The chain employs TRBV29-1 and TRBJ1-1; the D gene is possibly TRBD1 (5 bases). This CDR3 has 12 residues. The germline gives CDR1 SQVTM, CDR2 ANQGSEA. The V and J ends lost 6 bases and 4 bases respectively, with 12 bases between them. The CDR3: CSVEGLSTEAFF. The DNA for the CDR3 is TGCAGCGTGGAGGGGCTTTCCACTGAAGCTTTCTTT.

The J gene is TRBJ2-5, the V gene TRBV19; TRBD2 matches at 8 bases. This CDR3 is 16 amino acids long. V shed 4 bases and J 4 bases; nucleotides not matched to a gene: 11. Germline-derived CDR1 and CDR2 are LNHDA and SQIVND (reference sequence). The CDR3 reads CASSTGTSSGSETQYF. Written as DNA, the CDR3 is TGTGCCAGTAGTACGGGGACTAGTAGTGGGTCAGAGACCCAGTACTTC.

V is TRBV6-6 and J is TRBJ2-3; 7 bases match TRBD1. CDR1 and CDR2 (germline): MNHNY, SVGAGI (reference sequence). The CDR3 is made up of 14 amino acids. J was trimmed by 0 bases and V by 4 bases; bases with no gene match: 1. The CDR3 DNA follows: TGTGCCAGCAGTTTGGGACAGAGCACAGATACGCAGTATTTT. Protein product: CASSLGQSTDTQYF.

The count of this clone is one. The chain joins TRBV24-1 to TRBJ2-5, with 10 bases that match TRBD2. Germline lookup yields CDR1 KGHDR and CDR2 SFDVKD. The ends lost 2 bases at V and 3 bases at J; junction bases unmatched: 5. This CDR3 comprises 16 residues. The CDR3, as DNA: TGTGCCACCAGTGATTCAAGCGGGGGGGCAGAAGAGACCCAGTACTTC. The encoded protein is CATSDSSGGAEETQYF.

The chain is built from TRBV6-5 and TRBJ2-7, with TRBD2 matching 13 bases. CDR1 is MNHEY and CDR2 is SVGAGI in the germline V gene. The CDR3 sequence is 14 residues long. Losses at the gene ends were 4 bases for V and 3 bases for J; bases not matched to a gene: 0. Here the CDR3 reads CASSWTSGGYEQYF. CDR3 bases: TGTGCCAGCAGTTGGACTAGCGGGGGCTACGAGCAGTACTTC.